A single sample gave rise to the 3 T cell receptor beta chains below, sequenced in a study of CD8 T cells in Susac syndrome. The RNA, about 0.45 to 1 ug, was put through reverse transcription using random hexamers. TCRdb used MiXCR to reprocess the immunoSEQ multiplex PCR reads, holding one entry per CDR3 protein. Found here are 70,000 to 100,000 distinct CDR3 sequences, approximately 96% of them singletons; the top ten hold 0.41%. The sample comprised CD8+ T cells from PBMCs. Receptors were obtained from a human donor with Susac syndrome.

The rearrangement joins TRBV28 to TRBJ1-3; 9 bases agree with TRBD1. Per the germline V gene, CDR1 is MDHEN and CDR2 is SYDVKM. V was pared by 4 bases and J by 0 bases, with 13 bases of the junction left unmatched. The CDR3 sequence is 19 residues long. In nucleotides, the CDR3 is TGTGCCAGCAGTTCCTTCCCTTACAGGGGGCACAGCTCTGGAAACACCATATATTTT. It codes for CASSSFPYRGHSSGNTIYF.

The chain employs TRBV6-5 and TRBJ1-2; 7 bases match TRBD1. With V trimmed by 6 bases and J by 2 bases, 3 bases remained unmatched. Germline CDR1 and CDR2: MNHEY and SVGAGI. The CDR3 is 13 residues long. The CDR3 DNA reads as TGTGCCAGCAGCAGACAGGGCAACTATGGCTACACCTTC. This gives the protein CASSRQGNYGYTF.

On this clonotype itself: One end of the junction is discordant with germline, which a read error may explain. The chain joins TRBV14 to TRBJ2-7, with TRBD1 identical over 7 bases. CDR3 length: 13 amino acids. Looked up from germline, CDR1 is SGHDN and CDR2 is FVKESK. The CDR3 region is CASSQSFRDRLDF. The DNA for the CDR3 is TGTGCCAGCAGCCAATCTTTCCGGGACAGACTTGACTTC.